Following are 12 T cell receptor beta chains from one sample sequenced in a study of patients and donors after allogeneic stem cell transplantation. TCRdb reprocessed the RT-PCR reads via MiXCR and lists one record per CDR3 protein. The sample has approximately 150,000 distinct CDR3 sequences; 30% are singletons. Sample: blood, either unsorted or a sorted T cell fraction (not recorded which). The receptors originated from a human donor who was either an allogeneic HSCT recipient or a stem cell or donor lymphocyte infusion donor (not recorded which). It is not recorded whose cells these are; they may come from a transplant donor.

This clonotype occurred a few times. V usage is TRBV6-2 or TRBV6-3 and J usage is TRBJ1-1, with D hard to call. The V end was cut by 6 bases, the J end by 5 bases, with 13 bases between. Germline V gene data show CDR1 as MNHEY and CDR2 as SVGEGT. The CDR3 runs 13 residues. CDR3 in DNA: TGTGCCAGCAGGTCTACTAAGAGGACTGAAGCTTTCTTT. This translates into CASRSTKRTEAFF.

The chain uses TRBV7-9 and TRBJ2-3; no definite D call. This CDR3 comprises 15 residues. In germline, CDR1 is SEHNR, CDR2 FQNEAQ (reference sequence). V lost 2 bases to trimming and J lost 0 bases, with 9 bases between them. The CDR3 DNA is TGTGCCAGCAGCTTATCGGGCCGTAGCACAGATACGCAGTATTTT. Its protein is CASSLSGRSTDTQYF. Full variable domain (rest looked up from reference TRBV7-9 and TRBJ2-3): DTGVSQNPRHKITKRGQNVTFRCDPISEHNRLYWYRQTLGQGPEFLTYFQNEAQLEKSRLLSDRFSAERPKGSFSTLEIQRTEQGDSAMYLCASSLSGRSTDTQYFGPGTRLTVL.

J is TRBJ2-1 and V is TRBV7-2; a weak D match, TRBD2 (5 bases). Germline-derived CDR1 and CDR2 are SGHTA and FQGNSA. CDR3 length: 16 amino acids. The V end was cut by 1 base, the J end by 2 bases, with 12 bases between. CDR3 sequence (DNA): TGTGCCAGCAGCTTAGTTGGGAGACCAACCTACAATGAGCAGTTCTTC. This sequence encodes CASSLVGRPTYNEQFF.

This chain uses TRBV28 with TRBJ2-7, with a weak D call TRBD1 (5 bases). Trimming stripped 5 bases from V and 0 bases from J, with 14 bases between. This CDR3 is 15 amino acids long. The germline CDR1 and CDR2 sequences are MDHEN and SYDVKM. The CDR3, as DNA: TGTGCCAGCAGTACGACAGTATCAAGCTCCTACGAGCAGTACTTC. It is translated as CASSTTVSSSYEQYF.

This clonotype turned up a few times. The rearrangement joins TRBV6-5 to TRBJ1-1; D might be TRBD1 (5 bases). Germline V gene data show CDR1 as MNHEY and CDR2 as SVGAGI. The CDR3 has 12 amino acids. The ends were cut back, 7 bases at V and 5 bases at J, with 11 bases in the middle. CDR3 sequence reads: CASKRGTTEAFF. For the CDR3, the DNA is TGTGCCAGCAAAAGGGGAACTACTGAAGCTTTCTTT.

The rearrangement links TRBV3-1 to TRBJ1-3; D not resolved. The ends were cut back, 1 base at V and 4 bases at J, with 11 bases in the middle. Germline loops: CDR1 LGHDT, CDR2 YNNKEL (reference sequence). The CDR3 has 15 amino acids. DNA for the CDR3: TGTGCCAGCAGCCAAGGAGGGTTTGGAGGAAACACCATATATTTT. It translates to CASSQGGFGGNTIYF.

In this sample, this clonotype turned up a few times. This chain uses TRBV6-5 with TRBJ2-7, with D perhaps being TRBD1 or TRBD2 (5 bases each). Germline V CDR1 and CDR2: MNHEY, SVGAGI. V was trimmed by 0 bases and J by 2 bases, leaving 14 bases between them. This CDR3 is built from 16 residues. CDR3 protein: CASSYSPWDEPYEQYF. CDR3 bases: TGTGCCAGCAGTTACTCCCCATGGGACGAACCCTACGAGCAGTACTTC.

This clonotype was seen more than once but under ten times. This chain links TRBV12-3 or TRBV12-4 with TRBJ2-3, with 7 bases that match TRBD1. The length of the CDR3 is 15 residues. Trimming removed 5 bases from V and 4 bases from J; junction bases left unmatched: 9. CDR3 region: CASSPGQSLPDTQYF. DNA of the CDR3: TGTGCCAGCAGTCCGGGACAGAGTTTGCCAGATACGCAGTATTTT.

The table lists this clonotype with many counts. The chain is built from TRBV5-1 and TRBJ1-1; no clear D. The CDR3 is 13 amino acids. V dropped 5 bases and J dropped 0 bases, with 8 bases sitting between them. Germline CDR1 reads SGHRS; CDR2 reads YFSETQ. The DNA of the CDR3 is TGCGCCAGCAGGGGAAGAGTGAACACTGAAGCTTTCTTT. This encodes CASRGRVNTEAFF.

This clonotype appeared many times. The chain links TRBV18 to TRBJ1-2; tentative D call: TRBD1 (6 bases). Germline lookup yields CDR1 KGHSH and CDR2 LQKENI. The ends were cut back, 0 bases at V and 5 bases at J, with 7 bases in the middle. The CDR3 has 13 residues. The CDR3 DNA reads as TGTGCCAGCTCACCACCTGGACAGTATGGCTACACCTTC. Translation gives CASSPPGQYGYTF.

This clonotype was seen only a few times. V gene TRBV12-3 or TRBV12-4 combines with J gene TRBJ2-3; TRBD2 matches at 9 bases. The CDR3 is 15 residues long. Trimming took 3 bases from V and 6 from J; bases not matched to a gene: 7. CDR3 loop: CASSLWASGKDTQYF. The CDR3 DNA follows: TGTGCCAGCAGTTTGTGGGCTAGCGGGAAGGATACGCAGTATTTT.

This clonotype appeared a few times. The rearrangement links TRBV20-1 to TRBJ2-3; D uncertain. V was cut by 0 bases and J by 0 bases, with 10 bases left in between. CDR1 is DFQATT, CDR2 SNEGSKA, per germline (reference sequence). The CDR3 is made up of 15 amino acids. CDR3 sequence reads: CSARDPKSSTDTQYF. The CDR3 nucleotides read TGCAGTGCTAGAGATCCCAAATCTAGCACAGATACGCAGTATTTT.